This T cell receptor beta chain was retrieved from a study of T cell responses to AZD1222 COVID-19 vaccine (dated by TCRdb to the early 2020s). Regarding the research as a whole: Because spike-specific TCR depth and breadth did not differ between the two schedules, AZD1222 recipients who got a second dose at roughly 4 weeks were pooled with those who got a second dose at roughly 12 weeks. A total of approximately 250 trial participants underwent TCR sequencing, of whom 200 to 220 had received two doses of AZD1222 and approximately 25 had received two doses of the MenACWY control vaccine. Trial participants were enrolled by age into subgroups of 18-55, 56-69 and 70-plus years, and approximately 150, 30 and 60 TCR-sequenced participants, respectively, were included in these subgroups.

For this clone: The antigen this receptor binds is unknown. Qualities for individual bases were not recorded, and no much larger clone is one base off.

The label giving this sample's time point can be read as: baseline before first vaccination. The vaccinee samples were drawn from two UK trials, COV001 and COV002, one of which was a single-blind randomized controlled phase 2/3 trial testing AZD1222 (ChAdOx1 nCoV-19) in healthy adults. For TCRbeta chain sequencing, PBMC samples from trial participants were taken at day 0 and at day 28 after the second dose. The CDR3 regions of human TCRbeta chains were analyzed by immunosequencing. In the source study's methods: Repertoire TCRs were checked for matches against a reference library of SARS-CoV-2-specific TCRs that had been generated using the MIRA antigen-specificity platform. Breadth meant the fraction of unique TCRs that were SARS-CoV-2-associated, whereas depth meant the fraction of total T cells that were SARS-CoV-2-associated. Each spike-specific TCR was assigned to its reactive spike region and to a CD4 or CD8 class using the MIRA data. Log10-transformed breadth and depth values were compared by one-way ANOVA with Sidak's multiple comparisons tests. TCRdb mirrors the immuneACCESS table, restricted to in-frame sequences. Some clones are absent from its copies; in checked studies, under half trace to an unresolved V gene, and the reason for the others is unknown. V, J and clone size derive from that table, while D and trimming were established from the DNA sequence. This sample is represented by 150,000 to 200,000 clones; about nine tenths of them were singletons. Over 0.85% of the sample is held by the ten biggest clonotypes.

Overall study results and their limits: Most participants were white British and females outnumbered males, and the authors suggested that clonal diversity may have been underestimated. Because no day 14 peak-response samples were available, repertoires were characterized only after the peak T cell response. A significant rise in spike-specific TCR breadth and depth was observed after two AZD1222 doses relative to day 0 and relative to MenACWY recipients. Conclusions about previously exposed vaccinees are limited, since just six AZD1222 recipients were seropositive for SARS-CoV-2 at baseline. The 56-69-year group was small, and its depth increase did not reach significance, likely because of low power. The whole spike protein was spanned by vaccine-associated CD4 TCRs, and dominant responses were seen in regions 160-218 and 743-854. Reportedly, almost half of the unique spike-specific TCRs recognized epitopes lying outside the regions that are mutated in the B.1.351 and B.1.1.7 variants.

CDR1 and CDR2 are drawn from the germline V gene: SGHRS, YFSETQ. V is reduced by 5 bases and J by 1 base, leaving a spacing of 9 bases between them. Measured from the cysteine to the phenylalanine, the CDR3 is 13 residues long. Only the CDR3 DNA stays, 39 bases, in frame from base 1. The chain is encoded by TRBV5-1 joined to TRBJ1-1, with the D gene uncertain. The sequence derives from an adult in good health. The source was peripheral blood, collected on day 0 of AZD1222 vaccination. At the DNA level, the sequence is TGCGCCAGCAGTAGCCAGCCGAACACTGAAGCTTTCTTT. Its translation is CASSSQPNTEAFF.